This T cell receptor beta chain was profiled in a study of cytomegalovirus exposure and HLA in healthy donors. Per the germline V gene, CDR1 is MNHNS and CDR2 is SASEGT. Trimming removed 3 bases at V and 4 bases at J, with 16 bases between. The CDR3 totals 15 residues. In the PCR, 60 Vbeta and 13 Jbeta primers were used. The assay was immunoSEQ multiplex PCR, and TCRdb's table has in-frame clones only and misses some. The table lists about 190,000 clones, 80% to 90% of them singletons. Note on this clone: No antigen is known for it.

Points from the study as a whole: TRBV6-2, TRBV6-3 and other indistinguishable V segments were excluded.

Those who donated were healthy bone marrow donors. This chain connects TRBV6-1 to TRBJ2-7, with no clear D. This receptor was identified in a man aged 35 to 55 in good health and CMV-seropositive. Material: PBMCs. The CDR3 DNA sequence: TGTGCCAGCAGTGATGTCGGCCAGGCTGGATACGAGCAGTACTTC. Its protein is CASSDVGQAGYEQYF.